Below, 26 T cell receptor beta chains from the same sample are listed, as sequenced in a study of cytomegalovirus exposure and HLA in healthy donors. PCR involved 60 Vbeta and 13 Jbeta primers. The assay was immunoSEQ multiplex PCR, and TCRdb's table has in-frame clones only and misses some. The repertoire holds approximately 100,000 clones, with around two thirds as singletons. The specimen sequenced was PBMCs. The receptors shown here come from a man aged 30-40 years in good health and CMV-seropositive.

V usage is TRBV19 and J usage is TRBJ1-2, with D perhaps TRBD1 (6 bases). The CDR3 contains 14 residues. Per the germline V gene, CDR1 is LNHDA and CDR2 is SQIVND (reference sequence). V dropped 5 bases and J dropped 6 bases, with 16 bases sitting between them. The CDR3 reads CASSGTRGVDGYTF. The CDR3 bases are TGTGCCAGTAGTGGGACAAGGGGAGTGGATGGCTACACCTTC. Full variable domain (rest looked up from reference TRBV19 and TRBJ1-2): DGGITQSPKYLFRKEGQNVTLSCEQNLNHDAMYWYRQDPGQGLRLIYYSQIVNDFQKGDIAEGYSVSREKKESFPLTVTSAQKNPTAFYLCASSGTRGVDGYTFGSGTRLTVV.

This chain connects TRBV5-6 to TRBJ2-6, with a tentative D call TRBD1 (5 bases). The V gene's germline CDR1 is SGHDT and CDR2 YYEEEE. The CDR3 contains 15 residues. V was cut by 4 bases and J by 13 bases, with 21 bases left in between. The CDR3 DNA reads TGTGCCAGCAGCCCGCCCTCTGCCAGGGAAGGAGTCCTGACTTTC. Protein: CASSPPSAREGVLTF.

The sample holds a few counts of this clone. This sequence joins TRBV6-1 and TRBJ1-2; the D gene is possibly TRBD1 (5 bases). This CDR3 region has 12 residues. CDR1 and CDR2 (germline): MNHNS, SASEGT. Trimming pared 6 bases from V and 2 bases from J, leaving 7 bases between. The CDR3 is CASRDINYGYTF. Here the CDR3 DNA reads TGTGCCAGCAGGGACATAAACTATGGCTACACCTTC.

This clone was observed a handful of times. V gene TRBV6-4 combines with J gene TRBJ2-3, with D maybe TRBD2 (5 bases). The CDR3 has 14 residues. Per germline, CDR1 MRHNA and CDR2 SNTAGT. Trimming shortened V by 9 bases and J by 1 base, and 14 bases separated the two germline ends. This chain's CDR3 is CASSRATGTDTQYF. DNA of the CDR3: TGTGCCAGTTCGAGGGCCACGGGCACAGATACGCAGTATTTT.

The chain employs TRBV18 and TRBJ2-7, with a possible D match to TRBD2 (6 bases). Germline lookup yields CDR1 KGHSH and CDR2 LQKENI. V was shortened by 0 bases and J by 4 bases, with 10 bases between the two germline ends. The CDR3 runs to 14 residues. This CDR3 is CASSPPAGRYEQYF. The CDR3 nucleotides read TGTGCCAGCTCACCACCGGCAGGGAGGTACGAGCAGTACTTC.

The chain links TRBV25-1 to TRBJ1-2, with TRBD1 identical over 7 bases. V gave up 1 base and J gave up 2 bases; unmatched junction bases: 1. The length of the CDR3 is 14 residues. The germline V gene encodes CDR1 MGHDK and CDR2 SYGVNS. This CDR3 reads CASSEWDRNYGYTF. CDR3 DNA: TGTGCCAGCAGTGAATGGGACAGAAACTATGGCTACACCTTC.

This sequence joins TRBV5-1 and TRBJ1-6, with TRBD1 as a possible D gene (5 bases). The length of the CDR3 is 14 residues. The ends were cut back, 2 bases at V and 5 bases at J, with 8 bases in the middle. Germline lookup yields CDR1 SGHRS and CDR2 YFSETQ. The CDR3 coding sequence is TGCGCCAGCAGCTTACAGGTAGATAATTCACCCCTCCACTTT. It translates to CASSLQVDNSPLHF.

V usage is TRBV25-1 and J usage is TRBJ1-2; D ambiguous. Trimming shortened V by 1 base and J by 8 bases, and 8 bases separated the two germline ends. CDR1 and CDR2 from the germline V gene are MGHDK and SYGVNS. The CDR3 runs 12 residues. This chain's CDR3 is CASSEFGEGYTF. The DNA of the CDR3 is TGTGCCAGCAGTGAATTCGGGGAGGGCTACACCTTC.

The DNA of the CDR3 is TGTGCCAGCAGCCGGGGGACCGGGGAGCTGTTTTTT. Amino acids: CASSRGTGELFF. V usage is TRBV7-6 and J usage is TRBJ2-2; D is possibly TRBD2 (6 bases). Germline V lookup: CDR1 SGHVS, CDR2 FNYEAQ. CDR3 size: 12 residues. The V end lost 5 bases, the J end lost 5 bases, and 6 bases lay between the germline ends.

This sequence joins TRBV6-1 and TRBJ1-2, with D perhaps matching TRBD1 (6 bases). This CDR3 has 13 amino acids. Germline V gene lookup returns CDR1 MNHNS and CDR2 SASEGT. Trimming pared 4 bases from V and 2 bases from J, leaving 8 bases between. CDR3 DNA: TGTGCCAGCAGTGCGACAGGAAACTATGGCTACACCTTC. As protein: CASSATGNYGYTF.

The chain carries TRBV9 and TRBJ2-3, with 8 bases matching TRBD2. The ends lost 1 base at V and 0 bases at J; junction bases unmatched: 19. The CDR3 contains 21 residues. Germline CDR1 SGDLS, CDR2 YYNGEE. Here the CDR3 reads CASSVRSLSGLAGTSTDTQYF. The CDR3 DNA follows: TGTGCCAGCAGCGTACGGAGCTTATCGGGGCTAGCGGGTACTAGCACAGATACGCAGTATTTT.

Only a few counts were recorded for this clone. The genes are TRBV5-1 and TRBJ2-3; no firm D call. The germline CDR1 and CDR2 sequences are SGHRS and YFSETQ. This CDR3 has 15 residues. The germline V and J ends were trimmed by 5 bases and 2 bases, with 15 bases remaining between them. CDR3: CASRLTNTNTDTQYF. For the CDR3, the DNA is TGCGCCAGCAGGCTCACCAACACCAACACAGATACGCAGTATTTT.

The chain uses TRBV2 and TRBJ2-7, with a tentative D call TRBD2 (6 bases). CDR3 length: 15 amino acids. The V gene lost 7 bases and the J gene lost 4 bases, with 20 bases spanning the gap. CDR1 SNHLY and CDR2 FYNNEI come from the germline V gene. CDR3 sequence (DNA): TGTGCCAGCATCCAACAACCGGGACTCCTTTACGAGCAGTACTTC. The encoded protein is CASIQQPGLLYEQYF.

This clone appeared once. The CDR3 DNA sequence: TGTGCCAGCAGTCCCGAAGGTAGCGGGGGCGGAGATACGCAGTATTTT. The encoded protein is CASSPEGSGGGDTQYF. The chain recombines TRBV6-4 with TRBJ2-3; 9 bases map to TRBD2. CDR3 length: 16 residues. CDR1 MRHNA and CDR2 SNTAGT come from the germline V gene. The junction had 11 bases not matched to a gene; V was cut back by 5 bases and J by 5 bases.

This sequence joins TRBV2 and TRBJ1-5, with 9 nucleotides matching TRBD1. The CDR3 totals 16 residues. Germline CDR1 and CDR2: SNHLY and FYNNEI. V lost 6 bases and J lost 5; bases outside the gene matches: 11. This chain's CDR3 is CASSSTGGKVDQPQHF. In DNA form, the CDR3 reads TGTGCCAGCAGCTCGACAGGGGGGAAGGTGGATCAGCCCCAGCATTTT.

This chain joins TRBV1 and TRBJ2-3; TRBD2 reflects the table's D call only, with no check against the DNA. TRBV1 is a known pseudogene. CDR3 length: 16 residues. Written as DNA, the CDR3 is TGCACCAGCAGCCAAGGATCGGCGGGGGGTGGCGATACGCAGTATTTT. Its translation: CTSSQGSAGGGDTQYF.

In its sample, this clone was seen a few times. The CDR3 coding sequence is TGTGCCAGCAGTGACCTCGGACAGGGTTCCCAAAAACTGTTTTTT. Translating it yields CASSDLGQGSQKLFF. This chain connects TRBV6-6 to TRBJ1-4; 8 bases match TRBD1. With 5 bases clipped from V and 9 bases from J, the junction kept 11 bases outside the gene matches. From germline, CDR1 is MNHNY and CDR2 SVGAGI (reference sequence). This CDR3 spans 15 amino acids.

The gene calls are TRBV6-5 and TRBJ1-6; maybe TRBD1 (6 bases). From germline, CDR1 is MNHEY and CDR2 SVGAGI. The CDR3 is 14 amino acids. V lost 1 base and J lost 6, with 7 bases in between. The chain's CDR3 is CASSYLGGNSPLHF. CDR3 in DNA: TGTGCCAGCAGTTACTTAGGGGGTAATTCACCCCTCCACTTT.

The CDR3 DNA follows: TGTGCCATCAGTAGCGGGATCAACACCGGGGAGCTGTTTTTT. Translation gives CAISSGINTGELFF. The genes are TRBV10-3 and TRBJ2-2; 7 nucleotides line up with TRBD2. CDR1 ENHRY and CDR2 SYGVKD come from the germline V gene. With 5 bases clipped from V and 2 bases from J, the junction kept 2 bases outside the gene matches. The CDR3 contains 14 residues.

This rearrangement joins TRBV7-2 to TRBJ2-1, with 9 bases fitting TRBD2. V gave up 2 bases and J gave up 6 bases; unmatched junction bases: 5. CDR1 and CDR2 from the germline V gene are SGHTA and FQGNSA. This CDR3 is built from 15 residues. The CDR3: CASSLSLAGFNEQFF. CDR3 in DNA: TGTGCCAGCAGCTTAAGCCTAGCGGGGTTCAATGAGCAGTTCTTC.

The chain is built from TRBV21-1 and TRBJ2-7; the table's D call of TRBD2 was not tested on the DNA. TRBV21-1 is an annotated pseudogene. The CDR3 totals 18 residues. DNA for the CDR3: TGTGCCAGCAGCAAAGGCGGAGGGGGGGGGACTAGGACCTACGAGCAGTACTTC. Translation gives CASSKGGGGGTRTYEQYF.

The V call is TRBV5-6, the J call TRBJ1-2; D call uncertain. Germline V CDR1 and CDR2: SGHDT, YYEEEE. The CDR3 is 13 amino acids. V was pared by 1 base and J by 8 bases, with 12 bases between. CDR3 nucleotide sequence: TGTGCCAGCAGCTTGATATTCGGAGACGGCTACACCTTC. Translated: CASSLIFGDGYTF.

This sequence joins TRBV27 and TRBJ1-1, with 8 bases aligning to TRBD1. This CDR3 comprises 17 residues. Germline CDR1 and CDR2: MNHEY and SMNVEV (reference sequence). Trimming removed 0 bases from V and 0 bases from J; junction bases left unmatched: 6. The CDR3 DNA follows: TGTGCCAGCAGTTTATCGGGCAGGGGGCGGCTGAACACTGAAGCTTTCTTT. The encoded protein is CASSLSGRGRLNTEAFF.

V gene TRBV10-2 combines with J gene TRBJ1-1; D perhaps matches TRBD1 (6 bases). The V gene's germline CDR1 is WSHSY and CDR2 SAAADI. The germline V and J ends were trimmed by 2 bases and 5 bases, with 12 bases remaining between them. The CDR3 is 14 residues long. DNA for the CDR3: TGCGCCAGCAGTGAGACCAGGGGCTTAACTGAAGCTTTCTTT. This gives the protein CASSETRGLTEAFF.

This sequence joins TRBV19 and TRBJ1-3; D unclear. The V gene lost 7 bases and the J gene lost 2 bases, with 9 bases spanning the gap. The germline CDR1 and CDR2 sequences are LNHDA and SQIVND (reference sequence). This CDR3 is built from 13 residues. DNA for the CDR3: TGTGCCAGTACCGGGTCTCCTGGAAACACCATATATTTT. Translation: CASTGSPGNTIYF.

This clone was detected a few times. The CDR3 reads CASSLFRGINTEAFF. CDR3 DNA: TGTGCCAGCAGTCTATTTAGGGGGATTAACACTGAAGCTTTCTTT. The chain carries TRBV7-6 and TRBJ1-1; tentative D call: TRBD1 (6 bases). Trimming shortened V by 6 bases and J by 2 bases, and 16 bases separated the two germline ends. CDR3 length: 15 amino acids. Germline V gives CDR1 SGHVS, CDR2 FNYEAQ.